This TCR beta chain originates from a study of T cells in localized non-small cell lung cancer. Regarding the study as a whole: Longer overall survival was linked to higher blood T cell density. Among the tissues sampled, uninvolved adjacent lung had the highest T cell clonality, above tumor.

Assay: immunoSEQ multiplex PCR; the TCRdb copy retains only in-frame clones and omits some. The sample has 50,000 to 70,000 clones, approximately 93% seen once. In its sample, this clone was seen once. Its antigen is as yet unknown. The V end was cut by 8 bases, the J end by 3 bases, with 7 bases between. The CDR3 consists of 12 residues. Germline lookup yields CDR1 SGHVS and CDR2 FNYEAQ. Sequencing used peripheral blood, obtained before any cancer treatment. The chain is built from TRBV7-6 and TRBJ2-2, with D uncertain. This TCR was recovered from a man aged 35 to 69 with stage I lung adenocarcinoma. This chain's CDR3 is CASGVDTGELFF. Written as DNA, the CDR3 is TGTGCCAGCGGGGTGGACACCGGGGAGCTGTTTTTT. Supplemented by reference TRBV7-6 and TRBJ2-2, the full variable domain reads GAGVSQSPRYKVTKRGQDVALRCDPISGHVSLYWYRQALGQGPEFLTYFNYEAQQDKSGLPNDRFSAERPEGSISTLTIQRTEQRDSAMYRCASGVDTGELFFGEGSRLTVL.